Each of the 32 T cell receptor beta chains below was sequenced from the same sample in a study of graft-versus-host responses after intestinal transplantation. Data came from immunoSEQ multiplex PCR; TCRdb stores just in-frame clones and leaves some out. Here the sample spans approximately 70,000 clones, around nine tenths being singletons. This sample comprised bone marrow, obtained 734 days after intestinal transplantation. Source of these receptors: a human patient who received an intestinal transplant, so some T cells may come from the graft donor.

V and J are TRBV7-2 and TRBJ1-2; perhaps TRBD1 as D (6 bases). CDR3 length: 14 amino acids. Germline assignment: CDR1 SGHTA and CDR2 FQGNSA. Trimming took off 4 bases at V and 8 bases at J, with 17 bases between the two ends. In DNA, the CDR3 is TGTGCCAGCAGCTACCGGACAGCCCACGACGGCTACACCTTC. It encodes CASSYRTAHDGYTF.

CDR3 in amino acids: CASSPVNSGNTIYF. In DNA, the CDR3 is TGTGCCAGCAGCCCAGTAAACTCTGGAAACACCATATATTTT. V is TRBV28 and J is TRBJ1-3; no clear D gene. V lost 6 bases and J lost 0, with 9 bases in between. Germline V lookup: CDR1 MDHEN, CDR2 SYDVKM. The CDR3 extends over 14 amino acids. The variable domain in full, with the rest retrieved from reference TRBV28 and TRBJ1-3, is DVKVTQSSRYLVKRTGEKVFLECVQDMDHENMFWYRQDPGLGLRLIYFSYDVKMKEKGDIPEGYSVSREKKERFSLILESASTNQTSMYLCASSPVNSGNTIYFGEGSWLTVV.

The count of this clone is one. The V call is TRBV19, the J call TRBJ1-2; a possible D gene is TRBD1 (5 bases). The CDR3 contains 14 residues. Germline assignment: CDR1 LNHDA and CDR2 SQIVND (reference sequence). Deletions cut 5 bases from V and 7 bases from J, with 17 bases between. The CDR3 DNA is TGTGCCAGTAGTTTAGGGGCGGAACAAGGTGGCTACACCTTC. This encodes CASSLGAEQGGYTF.

V is TRBV5-1 and J is TRBJ1-2; D call uncertain. Germline V lookup: CDR1 SGHRS, CDR2 YFSETQ. The V and J ends lost 0 bases and 8 bases respectively, with 8 bases between them. The CDR3 has 12 residues. CDR3 region: CASSLGTEGYTF. The CDR3 DNA reads TGCGCCAGCAGCTTGGGGACCGAGGGCTACACCTTC.

This chain joins TRBV5-1 and TRBJ1-2; D uncertain. This CDR3 is built from 15 residues. CDR1 is SGHRS and CDR2 is YFSETQ in the germline V gene. The ends were cut back, 0 bases at V and 4 bases at J, with 13 bases in the middle. The CDR3 loop reads CASSLGVVGGYGYTF. The DNA for the CDR3 is TGCGCCAGCAGCTTGGGCGTTGTGGGCGGCTATGGCTACACCTTC.

The J gene is TRBJ2-7, the V gene TRBV11-2; the match to TRBD2 covers 12 bases. Germline CDR1 reads SGHAT; CDR2 reads FQNNGV. The CDR3 consists of 16 residues. Trimming took 7 bases from V and 3 from J; bases not matched to a gene: 10. CDR3 sequence: CASTLDPGLAGYEQYF. The CDR3 region has the DNA TGTGCCAGCACCTTGGACCCGGGACTAGCGGGCTACGAGCAGTACTTC.

The chain uses TRBV29-1 and TRBJ1-1; D is unresolved. The germline V gene encodes CDR1 SQVTM and CDR2 ANQGSEA. The CDR3 runs 13 residues. With 4 bases removed from V and 2 bases from J, the gap between germline ends came to 11 bases. The CDR3 coding sequence is TGCAGCGTTGCCCCACTTAGAAACACTGAAGCTTTCTTT. Its translation is CSVAPLRNTEAFF. The entire variable domain, with the rest obtained from reference TRBV29-1 and TRBJ1-1, is as follows: SAVISQKPSRDICQRGTSLTIQCQVDSQVTMMFWYRQQPGQSLTLIATANQGSEATYESGFVIDKFPISRPNLTFSTLTVSNMSPEDSSIYLCSVAPLRNTEAFFGQGTRLTVV.

V and J are TRBV6-6 and TRBJ2-1; D possibly uses TRBD1 or TRBD2 (6 bases each). The V gene's germline CDR1 is MNHNY and CDR2 SVGAGI (reference sequence). The CDR3 is 15 amino acids. Trimming took 7 bases from V and 0 from J, leaving 13 bases between them. The CDR3, as DNA: TGTGCCAGCACCTCCGCGGGACACTCCTACAATGAGCAGTTCTTC. It translates to CASTSAGHSYNEQFF.

This CDR3 reads CASSVGGQNTEAFF. The CDR3 DNA reads as TGTGCCAGCAGCGTAGGGGGTCAGAACACTGAAGCTTTCTTT. This chain joins TRBV9 and TRBJ1-1; D is unclear. This CDR3 is 14 amino acids long. Germline assignment: CDR1 SGDLS and CDR2 YYNGEE. The V end was cut by 0 bases, the J end by 1 base, with 7 bases between.

The rearrangement uses TRBV5-1 and TRBJ1-1; D unclear. Per the germline V gene, CDR1 is SGHRS and CDR2 is YFSETQ. Deletions cut 7 bases from V and 0 bases from J, with 7 bases between. CDR3 length: 12 residues. The CDR3 region has the DNA TGCGCCAGCGGTCTTTTGAACACTGAAGCTTTCTTT. This gives the protein CASGLLNTEAFF.

On this clone: This specimen includes other DNA sequences encoding the same CDR3. This chain links TRBV5-6 with TRBJ1-1, with D uncertain. Germline values: CDR1 SGHDT, CDR2 YYEEEE. V gave up 4 bases and J gave up 7 bases, with 8 bases separating them. This CDR3 comprises 11 residues. CDR3 nucleotide sequence: TGTGCCAGCAGCCGTACGCTTGAAGCTTTCTTT. Encoded protein: CASSRTLEAFF.

The chain employs TRBV6-5 and TRBJ2-3, with D uncertain. Germline V CDR1 and CDR2: MNHEY, SVGAGI. V lost 0 bases and J lost 6, with 4 bases in between. This CDR3 is built from 12 residues. Here the CDR3 reads CASSYSPDTQYF. CDR3 nucleotides: TGTGCCAGCAGTTACTCTCCGGATACGCAGTATTTT.

The rearrangement uses TRBV6-5 and TRBJ1-5; 7 bases match TRBD1. With V trimmed by 5 bases and J by 6 bases, 4 bases remained unmatched. Per germline, CDR1 MNHEY and CDR2 SVGAGI. There are 13 residues in the CDR3. In DNA form, the CDR3 reads TGTGCCAGCAGTAACAGGGGCCTTCAGCCCCAGCATTTT. Amino acids: CASSNRGLQPQHF.

V usage is TRBV18 and J usage is TRBJ1-2; 10 nucleotides agree with TRBD1. This CDR3 is built from 14 residues. J was trimmed by 7 bases and V by 6 bases; bases with no gene match: 8. CDR1 and CDR2 from the germline V gene are KGHSH and LQKENI. The CDR3 region has the DNA TGTGCCAGCTCCGGGGGGACAGGGGACTCTGGCTACACCTTC. It codes for CASSGGTGDSGYTF.

V gene TRBV6-5 combines with J gene TRBJ1-1; the D gene is possibly TRBD1 (5 bases). Trimming took 0 bases from V and 5 from J, leaving 10 bases between them. There are 14 residues in the CDR3. CDR1 and CDR2 from the germline V gene are MNHEY and SVGAGI. The CDR3 sequence is CASSYSGGKTEAFF. For the CDR3, the DNA is TGTGCCAGCAGTTACTCGGGGGGTAAGACTGAAGCTTTCTTT.

V is TRBV6-1 and J is TRBJ2-3, with D perhaps matching TRBD2 (5 bases). The CDR3 contains 14 residues. Germline lookup yields CDR1 MNHNS and CDR2 SASEGT. Trimming pared 9 bases from V and 4 bases from J, leaving 17 bases between. CDR3 nucleotide sequence: TGTGCCAGTTGGATCCAGGTCGGGGCAGATACGCAGTATTTT. Amino acids: CASWIQVGADTQYF.

This clone was detected once. The J gene is TRBJ2-7, the V gene TRBV6-5; D unclear. Germline-derived CDR1 and CDR2 are MNHEY and SVGAGI. This CDR3 contains 14 residues. V shed 6 bases and J shed 3 bases, with 15 bases lying between them. CDR3 residues: CASSLTGDLYEQYF. The CDR3 DNA is TGTGCCAGCAGCCTGACGGGCGATCTCTACGAGCAGTACTTC.

This clone was observed once. The chain recombines TRBV10-3 with TRBJ1-2; tentatively, D is TRBD1 (5 bases). CDR3 length: 16 amino acids. The germline CDR1 and CDR2 sequences are ENHRY and SYGVKD. Trimming cost V 0 bases and J 6 bases, with 17 bases left between them. DNA for the CDR3: TGTGCCATCAGTGAGTCACTGGGGACGCCGGCCGATGGCTACACCTTC. Amino acids: CAISESLGTPADGYTF.

This clone was recorded once. The chain couples TRBV5-4 to TRBJ2-4; D possibly uses TRBD1 or TRBD2 (6 bases each). The CDR3 runs to 17 residues. The V gene's germline CDR1 is SGHNT and CDR2 YYREEE (reference sequence). V was clipped by 4 bases and J by 4 bases, with 21 bases between them. The CDR3 DNA reads TGTGCCAGCAGCCCGACAGGAGGGTCGCACATGAAAAACATTCAGTACTTC. Translation gives CASSPTGGSHMKNIQYF.

V usage is TRBV6-5 and J usage is TRBJ2-3; D is undetermined. CDR1 MNHEY and CDR2 SVGAGI come from the germline V gene. The V end lost 6 bases, the J end lost 3 bases, and 16 bases lay between the germline ends. The CDR3 has 15 residues. The CDR3 reads CASSASTPRTDTQYF. The CDR3 region has the DNA TGTGCCAGCAGCGCCTCGACTCCCCGAACAGATACGCAGTATTTT.

The chain couples TRBV18 to TRBJ1-2, with a tentative D call TRBD1 (6 bases). V lost 2 bases, J lost 4 bases, and 14 bases lay in between. The germline V gene encodes CDR1 KGHSH and CDR2 LQKENI. CDR3 length equals 15 residues. In DNA, the CDR3 is TGTGCCAGCTCACCAACCACAGGGAATCCCTATGGCTACACCTTC. Translated: CASSPTTGNPYGYTF. The full variable domain, in which reference TRBV18 and TRBJ1-2 provide the parts outside the CDR3, is NAGVMQNPRHLVRRRGQEARLRCSPMKGHSHVYWYRQLPEEGLKFMVYLQKENIIDESGMPKERFSAEFPKEGPSILRIQQVVRGDSAAYFCASSPTTGNPYGYTFGSGTRLTVV.

The CDR3 sequence is CAWSIREPYEQYF. The CDR3 DNA is TGTGCCTGGAGTATAAGGGAACCTTACGAGCAGTACTTC. The gene calls are TRBV30 and TRBJ2-7, with D unclear. Trimming shortened V by 2 bases and J by 4 bases, and 12 bases separated the two germline ends. Germline CDR1 reads GTSNPN; CDR2 reads SVGIG (reference sequence). The CDR3 has 13 residues.

This sequence joins TRBV5-4 and TRBJ2-3; D is ambiguous. The V gene lost 10 bases and the J gene lost 2 bases, with 11 bases spanning the gap. Germline CDR1 and CDR2: SGHNT and YYREEE (reference sequence). This CDR3 is built from 12 residues. The CDR3 reads CAYDWSTDTQYF. The DNA of the CDR3 is TGTGCCTACGACTGGTCCACAGATACGCAGTATTTT.

The rearrangement links TRBV10-1 to TRBJ2-5; the match to TRBD2 covers 10 bases. Trimming at V came to 3 bases and at J to 5 bases, leaving 6 bases not matched to a gene. Germline CDR1 WNHNN, CDR2 SYGVQD (reference sequence). CDR3 length: 15 amino acids. This chain's CDR3 is CASSERAGGPETQYF. The CDR3 DNA sequence: TGCGCCAGCAGTGAAAGAGCGGGAGGGCCGGAGACCCAGTACTTC.

This chain connects TRBV30 to TRBJ2-1; D perhaps matches TRBD1 (5 bases). CDR3 length equals 19 residues. V was pared by 0 bases and J by 0 bases, with 21 bases between. The germline CDR1 and CDR2 sequences are GTSNPN and SVGIG (reference sequence). In DNA, the CDR3 is TGTGCCTGGAGTGTGTTGGGTGGGGCGATGTCTATCTCCTACAATGAGCAGTTCTTC. It specifies CAWSVLGGAMSISYNEQFF.

The chain has TRBV10-1 and TRBJ1-1; tentative D call: TRBD1 (6 bases). Germline V gives CDR1 WNHNN, CDR2 SYGVQD (reference sequence). V shed 6 bases and J shed 6 bases, with 29 bases lying between them. The CDR3 runs to 18 residues. CDR3 in amino acids: CASREGGEGNRGMPEAFF. CDR3 DNA: TGCGCCAGCAGAGAGGGGGGAGAAGGAAACAGAGGGATGCCTGAAGCTTTCTTT.

The chain combines TRBV10-2 with TRBJ2-5; 13 bases are shared with TRBD2. The germline V gene has CDR1 WSHSY and CDR2 SAAADI. V shed 4 bases, J shed 7 bases, and the junction held 9 bases outside the gene matches. The CDR3 spans 16 residues. The CDR3 sequence: CASSGTRTSGGGTQYF. DNA of the CDR3: TGCGCCAGCAGTGGGACTCGGACTAGCGGGGGAGGGACCCAGTACTTC.

The chain joins TRBV19 to TRBJ1-5; D call uncertain. Germline loops: CDR1 LNHDA, CDR2 SQIVND (reference sequence). The CDR3 has 16 residues. V lost 0 bases and J 4 bases, leaving 13 bases between the germline ends. The CDR3 spells CASSIEVSGINQPQHF. For the CDR3, the DNA is TGTGCCAGTAGTATAGAGGTTTCAGGAATTAATCAGCCCCAGCATTTT.

This chain joins TRBV7-6 and TRBJ1-5; tentatively, D is TRBD1 (6 bases). V lost 5 bases and J 4 bases, leaving 9 bases between the germline ends. The CDR3 contains 13 residues. Per the germline V gene, CDR1 is SGHVS and CDR2 is FNYEAQ. The CDR3 DNA is TGTGCCAGCAGCAGCGACAGGAATCAGCCCCAGCATTTT. Translating gives CASSSDRNQPQHF.

Only one count was recorded for this clone. The rearrangement joins TRBV7-9 to TRBJ2-7; D not certain. From germline, CDR1 is SEHNR and CDR2 FQNEAQ (reference sequence). The V end was cut by 5 bases, the J end by 2 bases, with 7 bases between. The CDR3 runs to 12 residues. CDR3 nucleotide sequence: TGTGCCAGCAGCGAGGTTACCTACGAGCAGTACTTC. Its protein product is CASSEVTYEQYF.

The rearrangement links TRBV6-1 to TRBJ2-7; D not resolved. CDR3 length: 11 amino acids. Germline V gene lookup returns CDR1 MNHNS and CDR2 SASEGT. V was shortened by 6 bases and J by 2 bases, with 5 bases between the two germline ends. The CDR3 DNA reads as TGTGCCAGCAGCCGCACCTACGAGCAGTACTTC. It codes for CASSRTYEQYF.

The rearrangement joins TRBV19 to TRBJ2-7; unclear D gene. The germline V and J ends were trimmed by 2 bases and 2 bases, with 13 bases remaining between them. Germline-derived CDR1 and CDR2 are LNHDA and SQIVND (reference sequence). The CDR3 consists of 15 residues. Here the CDR3 DNA reads TGTGCCAGTAGTATATCTTTGGCGCAGACCTACGAGCAGTACTTC. Encoded protein: CASSISLAQTYEQYF.